A single sample gave rise to the 30 T cell receptor beta chains below, sequenced in a study of CD8+ T cells in alopecia areata. Regarding treatment: oral pan-JAK inhibitor, 5-10 mg twice daily. The sequencing template was cDNA reverse transcribed from extracted RNA. Sequencing used immunoSEQ multiplex PCR; TCRdb keeps in-frame clones, though not all of them. The sample has 150,000 to 250,000 clones; 45% to 75% are singletons. The specimen was CD4+ T cells sorted from blood, collected at week 4, from a patient treated with tofacitinib. These receptors all stem from a human donor with alopecia areata.

The chain uses TRBV28 and TRBJ1-1; D possibly corresponds to TRBD1 (6 bases). The V end was cut by 6 bases, the J end by 6 bases, with 17 bases between. Germline CDR1 MDHEN, CDR2 SYDVKM. The CDR3 totals 14 residues. The CDR3 region is CASSVQGLGAEAFF. The CDR3 DNA reads as TGTGCCAGCAGCGTACAGGGACTGGGGGCTGAAGCTTTCTTT.

This clone was seen a few times. The chain carries TRBV29-1 and TRBJ2-3; D is uncertain. The CDR3 runs 13 residues. V shed 3 bases and J shed 5 bases, with 12 bases lying between them. CDR1 SQVTM and CDR2 ANQGSEA come from the germline V gene. The CDR3 protein is CSVDTAAGDTQYF. The CDR3, as DNA: TGCAGCGTTGACACAGCAGCCGGAGATACGCAGTATTTT.

This clone turned up a few times. The DNA of the CDR3 is TGTGCCAGCAGCTCCCTCAGGGGGCCCGCGATTGGGGCCAACGTCCTGACTTTC. It yields the protein CASSSLRGPAIGANVLTF. The rearrangement uses TRBV7-9 and TRBJ2-6; 8 positions agree with TRBD1. V lost 4 bases, J lost 3 bases, and 11 bases stayed unmatched. In germline, CDR1 is SEHNR, CDR2 FQNEAQ (reference sequence). The CDR3 covers 18 residues. The entire variable domain, with the rest obtained from reference TRBV7-9 and TRBJ2-6, is as follows: DTGVSQNPRHKITKRGQNVTFRCDPISEHNRLYWYRQTLGQGPEFLTYFQNEAQLEKSRLLSDRFSAERPKGSFSTLEIQRTEQGDSAMYLCASSSLRGPAIGANVLTFGAGSRLTVL.

This chain connects TRBV30 to TRBJ1-3; D ambiguous. This CDR3 has 15 amino acids. V was clipped by 2 bases and J by 4 bases, with 15 bases between them. CDR1 and CDR2 from the germline V gene are GTSNPN and SVGIG (reference sequence). CDR3 sequence reads: CAWSPPLPEGNTIYF. CDR3 sequence (DNA): TGTGCCTGGAGTCCCCCTTTACCGGAGGGAAACACCATATATTTT.

This clone came up a few times. The V call is TRBV4-2, the J call TRBJ1-1; D remains unclear. The germline CDR1 and CDR2 sequences are LGHNA and YNFKEQ. V was shortened by 1 base and J by 8 bases, with 5 bases between the two germline ends. The CDR3 spans 11 residues. The CDR3 nucleotides are TGTGCCAGCAGCCAAGGTACCGAAGCTTTCTTT. Its protein product is CASSQGTEAFF.

About this clone: The missing conserved phenylalanine or tryptophan at the end of this CDR3 makes a read error likely. V gene TRBV28 combines with J gene TRBJ1-1; 7 bases are shared with TRBD1. The CDR3 sequence is 15 residues long. With 2 bases clipped from V and 5 bases from J, the junction kept 8 bases outside the gene matches. Germline V gene lookup returns CDR1 MDHEN and CDR2 SYDVKM. The CDR3 region is CASSLGGGRRTEAFL. The DNA for the CDR3 is TGTGCCAGCAGTTTAGGAGGGGGCCGTCGGACTGAAGCTTTCCTT.

V usage is TRBV28 and J usage is TRBJ2-2; maybe TRBD1 (6 bases). The CDR3 runs 15 residues. Between the trimmed V and J ends, which lost 6 bases and 5 bases, there was a span of 16 bases. Per germline, CDR1 MDHEN and CDR2 SYDVKM. CDR3 residues: CASRGVGTKTGELFF. In nucleotides, the CDR3 is TGTGCCAGCAGGGGGGTCGGGACAAAGACCGGGGAGCTGTTTTTT.

The chain recombines TRBV9 with TRBJ2-2; D is undetermined. The CDR3 has 15 amino acids. The V gene's germline CDR1 is SGDLS and CDR2 YYNGEE. The V end lost 4 bases, the J end lost 4 bases, and 14 bases lay between the germline ends. The CDR3 region is CASSSKVGATGELFF. CDR3 nucleotide sequence: TGTGCCAGCAGCTCAAAAGTGGGTGCCACCGGGGAGCTGTTTTTT.

The chain combines TRBV4-1 with TRBJ1-2, with 12 bases identical to TRBD1. This CDR3 has 15 residues. Germline CDR1 MGHRA, CDR2 YSYEKL. The V segment lost 0 bases and the J segment 6 bases; nucleotides outside the gene matches: 2. CDR3 region: CASSQEGTGGHGYTF. As DNA, the CDR3 is TGCGCCAGCAGCCAAGAAGGGACAGGGGGCCATGGCTACACCTTC.

V and J are TRBV9 and TRBJ1-1; D gene unclear. CDR3 length: 13 amino acids. Trimming took 0 bases from V and 1 from J, leaving 4 bases between them. Germline V lookup: CDR1 SGDLS, CDR2 YYNGEE. The CDR3 nucleotides read TGTGCCAGCAGCGTAGGCGAGAACACTGAAGCTTTCTTT. The encoded protein is CASSVGENTEAFF.

The chain uses TRBV28 and TRBJ1-5; D gene uncertain. CDR1 MDHEN and CDR2 SYDVKM come from the germline V gene. V was pared by 3 bases and J by 3 bases, with 15 bases between. This CDR3 is 16 amino acids long. CDR3 residues: CASSLVGSGLNQPQHF. Here the CDR3 DNA reads TGTGCCAGCAGTTTGGTGGGTTCTGGCCTCAATCAGCCCCAGCATTTT.

This clone has just one count. V and J are TRBV29-1 and TRBJ1-2, with 9 bases that match TRBD1. Germline V gene sequence: CDR1 SQVTM, CDR2 ANQGSEA. V dropped 5 bases and J dropped 1; count of bases not matched to a gene: 11. This CDR3 is built from 16 residues. In DNA form, the CDR3 reads TGCAGCGTTACAGGCCGGGACAGGGAGGGTAACTATGGCTACACCTTC. Translating it yields CSVTGRDREGNYGYTF.

This chain joins TRBV30 and TRBJ1-2; D possibly corresponds to TRBD1 (5 bases). Germline V gives CDR1 GTSNPN, CDR2 SVGIG (reference sequence). CDR3 length: 14 amino acids. V lost 2 bases and J 3 bases, leaving 13 bases between the germline ends. CDR3 sequence: CAWSQGLLDYGYTF. The CDR3 DNA reads TGTGCCTGGAGTCAGGGCCTCCTGGACTATGGCTACACCTTC. The full variable domain, with the rest looked up from reference TRBV30 and TRBJ1-2, is SQTIHQWPATLVQPVGSPLSLECTVEGTSNPNLYWYRQAAGRGLQLLFYSVGIGQISSEVPQNLSASRPQDRQFILSSKKLLLSDSGFYLCAWSQGLLDYGYTFGSGTRLTVV.

The V and J genes are TRBV30 and TRBJ1-2; 7 bases map to TRBD1. The CDR3 contains 13 residues. Trimming removed 3 bases from V and 8 bases from J; junction bases left unmatched: 9. Germline V gene data show CDR1 as GTSNPN and CDR2 as SVGIG (reference sequence). CDR3 amino acids: CAWSAQGSEGYTF. CDR3 DNA sequence: TGTGCCTGGAGCGCACAGGGGTCAGAGGGCTACACCTTC.

This clone appeared a few times. V and J are TRBV29-1 and TRBJ1-2; D gene ambiguous. The germline gives CDR1 SQVTM, CDR2 ANQGSEA. The V end lost 2 bases, the J end lost 4 bases, and 8 bases lay between the germline ends. This CDR3 spans 12 amino acids. The CDR3 DNA follows: TGCAGCGTTGAAATGGCTTCCTATGGCTACACCTTC. This encodes CSVEMASYGYTF.

This clone was counted between two and nine times. The chain recombines TRBV27 with TRBJ1-4; D possibly corresponds to TRBD1 (5 bases). V was shortened by 2 bases and J by 8 bases, with 9 bases between the two germline ends. Germline V gene data show CDR1 as MNHEY and CDR2 as SMNVEV (reference sequence). The CDR3 spans 13 residues. Written as DNA, the CDR3 is TGTGCCAGCAGTTTAACCAGGGAAGAAAAACTGTTTTTT. It yields the protein CASSLTREEKLFF.

The gene calls are TRBV28 and TRBJ2-4, with 7 bases matching TRBD1. Unmatched junction bases numbered 10, after V lost 5 bases and J lost 0 bases. The CDR3 spans 17 residues. In germline, CDR1 is MDHEN, CDR2 SYDVKM. The CDR3 sequence: CASSRDSAFLAKNIQYF. CDR3 in DNA: TGTGCCAGCAGTCGGGACAGCGCCTTCCTAGCCAAAAACATTCAGTACTTC.

This clone has just a few counts. The rearrangement joins TRBV29-1 to TRBJ2-7; 11 bases fit TRBD1. The CDR3 is 13 residues long. With 8 bases clipped from V and 5 bases from J, the junction kept 8 bases outside the gene matches. Germline-derived CDR1 and CDR2 are SQVTM and ANQGSEA. CDR3 nucleotides: TGCAGCTTCCTAAAGGGACAGGGGGACGAGCAGTACTTC. Translating it yields CSFLKGQGDEQYF.

The chain links TRBV30 to TRBJ1-1; D not resolved. The V end was cut by 0 bases, the J end by 9 bases, with 11 bases between. The CDR3 covers 12 residues. CDR1 GTSNPN and CDR2 SVGIG come from the germline V gene (reference sequence). CDR3 in amino acids: CAWSVPSVKAFF. The CDR3 nucleotides read TGTGCCTGGAGTGTACCGTCAGTTAAAGCTTTCTTT.

This clone was detected only a few times. V and J are TRBV5-1 and TRBJ1-5; TRBD1 agrees at 8 bases. CDR1 is SGHRS, CDR2 YFSETQ, per germline. The V gene end was trimmed by 4 bases and the J gene end by 6 bases; junction bases not matched to a gene: 6. The CDR3 consists of 14 residues. The DNA for the CDR3 is TGCGCCAGCAGCCGAGGACAGGGCGGTCAGCCCCAGCATTTT. Translation gives CASSRGQGGQPQHF.

The J gene is TRBJ2-5, the V gene TRBV7-9; no reliable D call. Trimming removed 5 bases at V and 1 base at J, with 8 bases between. Germline loops: CDR1 SEHNR, CDR2 FQNEAQ (reference sequence). The CDR3 loop spans 13 amino acids. The CDR3 region has the DNA TGTGCCAGCAGCAGACCCTCCCAAGAGACCCAGTACTTC. Its protein is CASSRPSQETQYF.

To note about this clone: The sample contains more than one DNA sequence encoding this CDR3. The chain joins TRBV29-1 to TRBJ1-1; D remains unclear. The CDR3 is made up of 11 amino acids. V was pared by 6 bases and J by 2 bases, with 7 bases between. CDR1 and CDR2 from the germline V gene are SQVTM and ANQGSEA. The CDR3 sequence is CSVGVNTEAFF. The CDR3 DNA follows: TGCAGCGTCGGGGTTAACACTGAAGCTTTCTTT.

This clone showed up just a few times. The chain is built from TRBV7-2 and TRBJ1-3, with TRBD1 matching 8 bases. Germline CDR1 SGHTA, CDR2 FQGNSA. V was clipped by 5 bases and J by 2 bases; unmatched bases: 8. CDR3 length equals 16 residues. The CDR3 DNA follows: TGTGCCAGCAGCCCAAACCCGACAGGGGCTGGAAACACCATATATTTT. Encoded protein: CASSPNPTGAGNTIYF.

This chain uses TRBV2 with TRBJ1-2; D gene ambiguous. V lost 0 bases to trimming and J lost 7 bases, with 15 bases between them. The length of the CDR3 is 15 residues. Per the germline V gene, CDR1 is SNHLY and CDR2 is FYNNEI. CDR3 DNA sequence: TGTGCCAGCAGTGAAGCGCTTACACGCCGGGGTGGCTACACCTTC. This encodes CASSEALTRRGGYTF.

Here the CDR3 reads CASRGWTADYGYTF. As DNA, the CDR3 is TGTGCCAGCAGGGGATGGACAGCGGACTATGGCTACACCTTC. J is TRBJ1-2 and V is TRBV27, with a possible D match to TRBD1 (6 bases). Germline CDR1 MNHEY, CDR2 SMNVEV (reference sequence). Trimming cost V 6 bases and J 3 bases, with 14 bases left between them. The CDR3 is made up of 14 amino acids.

The genes are TRBV5-1 and TRBJ2-3; TRBD2 is a possible D gene (6 bases). The CDR3 loop spans 15 amino acids. Germline loops: CDR1 SGHRS, CDR2 YFSETQ. Trimming took 0 bases from V and 3 from J, leaving 11 bases between them. The CDR3: CASSLGGATTDTQYF. The CDR3 DNA follows: TGCGCCAGCAGCTTGGGCGGGGCCACGACAGATACGCAGTATTTT.

The chain has TRBV6-5 and TRBJ2-2; 13 bases fit TRBD2. Trimming removed 8 bases from V and 6 bases from J; junction bases left unmatched: 3. CDR1 and CDR2 from the germline V gene are MNHEY and SVGAGI. The CDR3 spans 14 residues. This CDR3 reads CASRLAGGSGELFF. The DNA for the CDR3 is TGTGCCAGCCGACTAGCGGGGGGATCCGGGGAGCTGTTTTTT.

V and J are TRBV30 and TRBJ2-3; the D call may be TRBD1 or TRBD2 (5 bases each). This CDR3 contains 13 residues. Germline V lookup: CDR1 GTSNPN, CDR2 SVGIG (reference sequence). Trimming took 7 bases from V and 5 from J, leaving 16 bases between them. CDR3 amino acids: CAFTPGSRDTQYF. CDR3 nucleotide sequence: TGTGCCTTCACGCCAGGGAGCCGAGATACGCAGTATTTT.

The rearrangement joins TRBV5-4 to TRBJ1-2, with 9 bases identical to TRBD1. V lost 1 base to trimming and J lost 4 bases; unmatched junction nucleotides: 11. This CDR3 has 17 residues. Germline V gives CDR1 SGHNT, CDR2 YYREEE (reference sequence). The CDR3 sequence is CASSLRPPGQGTYGYTF. The CDR3 region has the DNA TGTGCCAGCAGCTTGAGGCCCCCGGGACAGGGAACCTATGGCTACACCTTC. The variable domain in full, with the rest retrieved from reference TRBV5-4 and TRBJ1-2, is ETGVTQSPTHLIKTRGQQVTLRCSSQSGHNTVSWYQQALGQGPQFIFQYYREEENGRGNFPPRFSGLQFPNYSSELNVNALELDDSALYLCASSLRPPGQGTYGYTFGSGTRLTVV.

V gene TRBV29-1 combines with J gene TRBJ2-2; D is perhaps TRBD1 (5 bases). V lost 0 bases and J lost 2, with 10 bases in between. Germline V gene sequence: CDR1 SQVTM, CDR2 ANQGSEA. This CDR3 has 15 residues. CDR3 coding DNA: TGCAGCGTTGAAGACTTTGGACAAAACACCGGGGAGCTGTTTTTT. Translated, it gives CSVEDFGQNTGELFF.